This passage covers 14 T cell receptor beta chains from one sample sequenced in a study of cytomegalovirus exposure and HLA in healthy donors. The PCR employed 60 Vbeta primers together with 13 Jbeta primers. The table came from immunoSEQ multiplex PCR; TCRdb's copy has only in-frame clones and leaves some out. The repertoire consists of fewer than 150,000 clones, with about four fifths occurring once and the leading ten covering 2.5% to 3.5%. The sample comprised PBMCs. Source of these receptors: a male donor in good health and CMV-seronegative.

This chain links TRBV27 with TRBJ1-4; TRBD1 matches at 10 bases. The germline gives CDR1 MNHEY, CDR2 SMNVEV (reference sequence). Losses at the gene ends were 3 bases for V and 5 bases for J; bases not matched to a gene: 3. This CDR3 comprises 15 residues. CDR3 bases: TGTGCCAGCAGTTTGAGGGGACAGGGGAATGAAAAACTGTTTTTT. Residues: CASSLRGQGNEKLFF. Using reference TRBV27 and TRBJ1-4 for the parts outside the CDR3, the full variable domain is EAQVTQNPRYLITVTGKKLTVTCSQNMNHEYMSWYRQDPGLGLRQIYYSMNVEVTDKGDVPEGYKVSRKEKRNFPLILESPSPNQTSLYFCASSLRGQGNEKLFFGSGTQLSVL.

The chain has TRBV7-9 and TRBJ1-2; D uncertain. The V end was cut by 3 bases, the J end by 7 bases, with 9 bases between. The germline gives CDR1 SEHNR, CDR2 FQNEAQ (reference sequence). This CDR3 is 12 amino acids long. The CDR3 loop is CASSFIKAGYTF. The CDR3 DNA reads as TGTGCCAGCAGCTTTATAAAAGCTGGCTACACCTTC.

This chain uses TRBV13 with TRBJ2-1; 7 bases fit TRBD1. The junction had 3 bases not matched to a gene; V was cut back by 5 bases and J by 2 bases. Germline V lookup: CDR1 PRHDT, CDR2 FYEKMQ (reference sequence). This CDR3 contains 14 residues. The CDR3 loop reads CASSPRGTYNEQFF. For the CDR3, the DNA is TGTGCCAGCAGCCCCAGGGGGACCTACAATGAGCAGTTCTTC.

The CDR3 nucleotides read TGTGCCAGCAACCCCAGGGAGGGGGTCACTGAAGCTTTCTTT. Its protein product is CASNPREGVTEAFF. The chain carries TRBV28 and TRBJ1-1, with a weak D call TRBD1 (6 bases). This CDR3 spans 14 amino acids. The germline V and J ends were trimmed by 7 bases and 4 bases, with 16 bases remaining between them. CDR1 and CDR2 (germline): MDHEN, SYDVKM. The variable domain in full, completed from reference TRBV28 and TRBJ1-1, reads DVKVTQSSRYLVKRTGEKVFLECVQDMDHENMFWYRQDPGLGLRLIYFSYDVKMKEKGDIPEGYSVSREKKERFSLILESASTNQTSMYLCASNPREGVTEAFFGQGTRLTVV.

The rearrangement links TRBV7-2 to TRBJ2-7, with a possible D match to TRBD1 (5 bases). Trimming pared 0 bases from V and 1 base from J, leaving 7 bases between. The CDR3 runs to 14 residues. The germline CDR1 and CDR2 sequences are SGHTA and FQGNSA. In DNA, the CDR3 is TGTGCCAGCAGCTTAGCGCCAGGGTCCTACGAGCAGTACTTC. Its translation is CASSLAPGSYEQYF.

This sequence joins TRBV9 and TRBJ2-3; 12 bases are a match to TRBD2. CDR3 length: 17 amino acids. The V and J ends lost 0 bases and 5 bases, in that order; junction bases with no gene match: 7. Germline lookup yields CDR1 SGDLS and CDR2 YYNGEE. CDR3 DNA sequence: TGTGCCAGCAGCGTAGACCCTAGCGGGGGGGCCAAAGATACGCAGTATTTT. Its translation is CASSVDPSGGAKDTQYF.

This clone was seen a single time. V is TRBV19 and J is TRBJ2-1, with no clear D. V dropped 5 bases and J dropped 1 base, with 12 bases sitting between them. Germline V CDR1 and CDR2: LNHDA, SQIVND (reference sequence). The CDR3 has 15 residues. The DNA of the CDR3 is TGTGCCAGTAGTGCCGACTTCCTATCCTACAATGAGCAGTTCTTC. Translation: CASSADFLSYNEQFF.

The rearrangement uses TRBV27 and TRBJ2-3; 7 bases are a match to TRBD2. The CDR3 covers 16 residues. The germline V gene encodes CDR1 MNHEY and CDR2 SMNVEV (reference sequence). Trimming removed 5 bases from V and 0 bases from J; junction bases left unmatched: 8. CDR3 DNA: TGTGCCAGCAGTGTTCCTAGCGGATCTAGCACAGATACGCAGTATTTT. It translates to CASSVPSGSSTDTQYF.

CDR3 DNA: TGTGCTAGTGGTTTGGTCGACACTGAAGCTTTCTTT. The encoded protein is CASGLVDTEAFF. The chain uses TRBV12-5 and TRBJ1-1, with no clear D. Trimming shortened V by 0 bases and J by 3 bases, and 2 bases separated the two germline ends. The CDR3 length is 12 residues. Germline values: CDR1 LGHNT, CDR2 FRNRAP.

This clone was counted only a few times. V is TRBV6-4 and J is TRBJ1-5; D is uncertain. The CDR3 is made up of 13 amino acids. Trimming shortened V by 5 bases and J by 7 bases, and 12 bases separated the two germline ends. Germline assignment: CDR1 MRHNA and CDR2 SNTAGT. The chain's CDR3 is CASSLEGDQPQHF. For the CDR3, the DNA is TGTGCCAGCAGTTTAGAGGGTGACCAGCCCCAGCATTTT.

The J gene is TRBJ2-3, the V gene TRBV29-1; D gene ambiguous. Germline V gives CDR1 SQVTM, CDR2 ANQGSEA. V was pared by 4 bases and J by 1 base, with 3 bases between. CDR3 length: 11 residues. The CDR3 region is CSVAGTDTQYF. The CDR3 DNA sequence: TGCAGCGTTGCTGGCACAGATACGCAGTATTTT.

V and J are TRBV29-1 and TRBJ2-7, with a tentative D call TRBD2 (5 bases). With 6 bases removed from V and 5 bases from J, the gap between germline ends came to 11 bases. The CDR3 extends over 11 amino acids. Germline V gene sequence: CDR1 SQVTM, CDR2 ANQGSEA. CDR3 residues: CSVAVGNEQYF. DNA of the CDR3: TGCAGCGTAGCCGTCGGGAACGAGCAGTACTTC.

This chain's CDR3 is CASSLATGGGQPQHF. For the CDR3, the DNA is TGTGCCAGCAGCTTAGCTACAGGGGGCGGTCAGCCCCAGCATTTT. The chain couples TRBV7-9 to TRBJ1-5; 9 bases fit TRBD1. Germline assignment: CDR1 SEHNR and CDR2 FQNEAQ (reference sequence). The CDR3 loop spans 15 amino acids. J gave up 6 bases and V 0 bases, and 3 bases lay outside the gene matches.

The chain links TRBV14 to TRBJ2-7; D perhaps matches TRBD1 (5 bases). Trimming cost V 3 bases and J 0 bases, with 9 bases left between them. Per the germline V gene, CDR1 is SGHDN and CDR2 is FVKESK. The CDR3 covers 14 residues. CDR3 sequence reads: CASSQGQNSYEQYF. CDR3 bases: TGTGCCAGCAGCCAGGGGCAGAACTCCTACGAGCAGTACTTC. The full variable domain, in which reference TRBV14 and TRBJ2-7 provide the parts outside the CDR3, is EAGVTQFPSHSVIEKGQTVTLRCDPISGHDNLYWYRRVMGKEIKFLLHFVKESKQDESGMPNNRFLAERTGGTYSTLKVQPAELEDSGVYFCASSQGQNSYEQYFGPGTRLTVT.